This T cell receptor (beta chain) was documented in a study of Tregs in tolerant kidney transplant recipients. Libraries were prepared by immunoSEQ multiplex PCR; TCRdb keeps only in-frame clonotypes and omits some of them. This sample has about 4,800 clones, with 40% found just once. Details on this clone: The antigen remains unidentified.

The junction had 19 bases not matched to a gene; V was cut back by 1 base and J by 10 bases. Germline V lookup: CDR1 LGHNA, CDR2 YSLEER. The CDR3 extends over 18 amino acids. Material for sequencing was CD8+ T cells from blood cultured with allogeneic cells. This sequence was found in a human donor in good health. The rearrangement uses TRBV4-3 and TRBJ2-1, with 7 bases identical to TRBD2. CDR3: CASSQVIRASGGLGEQFF. The CDR3 DNA reads as TGCGCCAGCAGCCAAGTAATCCGGGCTAGCGGAGGCCTTGGGGAGCAGTTCTTC.